The 32 T cell receptor beta chains listed next were all sequenced from one sample in a study of blood T cells in healthy people across ages. Combining a sample-barcoded 5' primer with a J-beta primer mix, a second PCR ran for about 6 to 12 cycles. Each CDR3 protein is one row after TCRdb ran MiXCR on the 5' RACE reads. Of 800,000 or so distinct CDR3 sequences in the sample, about 47% are singletons; the top ten hold around a sixth. The specimen was blood. These receptors were taken from a man aged 80 or over in good health.

The rearrangement uses TRBV29-1 and TRBJ1-4; no definite D call. Germline CDR1 is SQVTM and CDR2 is ANQGSEA. The V end lost 0 bases, the J end lost 6 bases, and 2 bases lay between the germline ends. The CDR3 is made up of 11 amino acids. The CDR3, as DNA: TGCAGCGTTGAAGAGGATGAAAAACTGTTTTTT. This encodes CSVEEDEKLFF.

The chain recombines TRBV18 with TRBJ2-5; the match to TRBD1 covers 7 bases. The germline gives CDR1 KGHSH, CDR2 LQKENI. The CDR3 has 17 residues. V lost 6 bases and J lost 11; bases outside the gene matches: 24. The CDR3 DNA follows: TGTGCCAGCTCGCCAAAACAGGGGACAAGCTCGTTGAATGAGCAGTACTTC. Protein sequence: CASSPKQGTSSLNEQYF. The full variable domain, completed using reference TRBV18 and TRBJ2-5, is NAGVMQNPRHLVRRRGQEARLRCSPMKGHSHVYWYRQLPEEGLKFMVYLQKENIIDESGMPKERFSAEFPKEGPSILRIQQVVRGDSAAYFCASSPKQGTSSLNEQYFGPGTRLLVL.

This clonotype occurred many times. The rearrangement links TRBV4-1 to TRBJ2-1; D is ambiguous. Germline V gene lookup returns CDR1 MGHRA and CDR2 YSYEKL. CDR3 size: 14 residues. V lost 1 base, J lost 4 bases, and 8 bases lay in between. CDR3 amino acids: CASSQVARYNEQFF. The CDR3 DNA reads TGCGCCAGCAGCCAAGTTGCGAGGTACAATGAGCAGTTCTTC.

This clonotype was detected only once. The junction shows a germline mismatch at one end, possibly a read error. This chain joins TRBV7-6 and TRBJ2-1, with 7 bases fitting TRBD2. Germline lookup yields CDR1 SGHVS and CDR2 FNYEAQ. There are 13 residues in the CDR3. CDR3 region: CASSVGDYSEQFF. In nucleotides, the CDR3 is TGTGCCAGCAGCGTAGGGGACTACAGTGAGCAGTTCTTC.

This clonotype has more than one count but fewer than ten. Being one base from a much bigger clone, this may be a read error. The rearrangement links TRBV20-1 to TRBJ2-1; TRBD2 matches 10 bases. Matching the DNA end better, TRBJ2-7 makes the J call doubtful. The CDR3 has 17 residues. Germline V gives CDR1 DFQATT, CDR2 SNEGSKA (reference sequence). CDR3 sequence: CSAPHRLAGKSYNEQYF. Here the CDR3 DNA reads TGCAGTGCTCCCCACCGACTAGCGGGTAAATCCTACAATGAGCAGTACTTC.

This chain links TRBV9 with TRBJ2-1; D is unresolved. V dropped 4 bases and J dropped 5 bases, with 4 bases sitting between them. CDR1 SGDLS and CDR2 YYNGEE come from the germline V gene. The CDR3 is 11 residues long. The CDR3 DNA is TGTGCCAGCAGCATGGACAATGAGCAGTTCTTC. It translates to CASSMDNEQFF. The entire variable domain, with the rest obtained from reference TRBV9 and TRBJ2-1, is as follows: DSGVTQTPKHLITATGQRVTLRCSPRSGDLSVYWYQQSLDQGLQFLIQYYNGEERAKGNILERFSAQQFPDLHSELNLSSLELGDSALYFCASSMDNEQFFGPGTRLTVL.

The CDR3 here is CASSQDKGSGNTIYF. The CDR3 DNA sequence: TGCGCCAGCAGCCAAGATAAGGGCTCTGGAAACACCATATATTTT. This chain uses TRBV4-3 with TRBJ1-3; no reliable D call. CDR3 length: 15 amino acids. Trimming removed 0 bases at V and 0 bases at J, with 6 bases between. CDR1 is LGHNA and CDR2 is YSLEER in the germline V gene.

The chain employs TRBV27 and TRBJ2-1, with TRBD2 matching over 10 bases. J lost 7 bases, V lost 5 bases, and 14 bases had no gene match. In germline, CDR1 is MNHEY, CDR2 SMNVEV (reference sequence). This CDR3 has 17 amino acids. The CDR3 loop reads CASSARWASGSINEQFF. The CDR3 nucleotides read TGTGCCAGCAGTGCCCGCTGGGCTAGCGGGAGTATTAATGAGCAGTTCTTC.

The genes are TRBV27 and TRBJ2-7; a possible D gene is TRBD1 (6 bases). CDR1 is MNHEY, CDR2 SMNVEV, per germline (reference sequence). V lost 6 bases, J lost 0 bases, and 18 bases lay in between. The CDR3 runs 16 residues. The CDR3 coding sequence is TGTGCCAGCAGCATCCGGCCCAGGGGAAGCTCCTACGAGCAGTACTTC. Protein sequence: CASSIRPRGSSYEQYF.

Only a few counts were recorded for this clonotype. The V call is TRBV20-1, the J call TRBJ2-3; 7 bases line up with TRBD2. CDR1 and CDR2 (germline): DFQATT, SNEGSKA (reference sequence). Trimming took 3 bases from V and 4 from J; bases not matched to a gene: 7. This CDR3 is built from 14 residues. The CDR3 region has the DNA TGCAGTGCTAGGACTAGCAGTCGCGCAGATACGCAGTATTTT. It encodes CSARTSSRADTQYF.

This clonotype was counted a few times. V is TRBV2 and J is TRBJ2-7; D call uncertain. The J call may be wrong; the DNA end is better matched by TRBJ2-5. The germline gives CDR1 SNHLY, CDR2 FYNNEI. The CDR3 length is 14 residues. CDR3 coding DNA: TGTGCCAGCAGCGGTGTGGGCCGCACGGAGACCCAGTACTTC. This sequence encodes CASSGVGRTETQYF.

This clonotype was picked up a small number of times. Mismatch with germline at one junction end may stem from a read error. The rearrangement joins TRBV29-1 to TRBJ2-7; D might be TRBD1 (7 bases). The CDR3 loop spans 14 amino acids. Germline CDR1 SQVTM, CDR2 ANQGSEA. CDR3 sequence: CGVGGDSQTYEQYF. The CDR3 DNA sequence: TGCGGCGTTGGAGGGGACAGCCAAACCTACGAGCAGTACTTC.

The J gene is TRBJ2-4, the V gene TRBV12-5, with TRBD2 matching 7 bases. There are 15 residues in the CDR3. Trimming cost V 6 bases and J 1 base; bases outside gene matches: 6. Germline CDR1 and CDR2: LGHNT and FRNRAP. The CDR3: CASGNGRVAKNIQYF. The CDR3 nucleotides read TGTGCTAGTGGAAATGGGAGGGTGGCCAAAAACATTCAGTACTTC.

The V gene is TRBV3-1, the J gene TRBJ2-5; 8 nucleotides match TRBD1. With V trimmed by 4 bases and J by 11 bases, 12 bases remained unmatched. The CDR3 totals 14 residues. CDR1 is LGHDT and CDR2 is YNNKEL in the germline V gene (reference sequence). CDR3 sequence: CASSPRTGFREQYF. The CDR3 DNA reads as TGTGCCAGCAGCCCCCGGACAGGGTTTAGGGAGCAGTACTTC.

J is TRBJ1-6 and V is TRBV20-1, with D tentatively TRBD1 (6 bases). The CDR3 sequence is 19 residues long. Deletions cut 0 bases from V and 0 bases from J, with 18 bases between. CDR1 is DFQATT and CDR2 is SNEGSKA in the germline V gene (reference sequence). CDR3 in DNA: TGCAGTGCTAGAGATCTGGCAGGGGCCCCGAGCTCCTATAATTCACCCCTCCACTTT. Its translation is CSARDLAGAPSSYNSPLHF.

The table lists this clonotype with a count of one. The chain links TRBV5-6 to TRBJ1-1, with 8 bases fitting TRBD1. The CDR3 length is 15 residues. Germline-derived CDR1 and CDR2 are SGHDT and YYEEEE. With V trimmed by 3 bases and J by 4 bases, 8 bases remained unmatched. This CDR3 reads CASSSDRGVGTEAFF. The CDR3 DNA is TGTGCCAGCAGCTCAGACAGGGGAGTCGGCACTGAAGCTTTCTTT.

This clonotype was found many times. The chain couples TRBV12-3 or TRBV12-4 to TRBJ2-1, with TRBD2 as a possible D gene (6 bases). V dropped 6 bases and J dropped 6 bases, with 24 bases sitting between them. The CDR3 loop spans 17 amino acids. The CDR3 nucleotides are TGTGCCAGCAGCCGGGGAGGCTTGGGGACCCGTTCCAATGAGCAGTTCTTC. This gives the protein CASSRGGLGTRSNEQFF.

The chain carries TRBV20-1 and TRBJ2-1; D not resolved. This CDR3 is 14 amino acids long. Per germline, CDR1 DFQATT and CDR2 SNEGSKA (reference sequence). The germline V and J ends were trimmed by 2 bases and 7 bases, with 15 bases remaining between them. The chain's CDR3 is CSARRTVMLNEQFF. CDR3 in DNA: TGCAGTGCTAGACGAACAGTGATGTTAAATGAGCAGTTCTTC.

In nucleotides, the CDR3 is TGTGCCATCACCCCACAGGGAGTCTCCTACGAGCAGTACTTC. Translated: CAITPQGVSYEQYF. This chain joins TRBV21-1 and TRBJ2-7. TRBV21-1 is noted as a pseudogene. This CDR3 contains 14 residues.

Details on this clonotype: One end of the junction does not line up with germline, which may come from a read error. The chain couples TRBV20-1 to TRBJ2-1, with D hard to call. This CDR3 region has 12 residues. Germline lookup yields CDR1 DFQATT and CDR2 SNEGSKA (reference sequence). CDR3 sequence: CSARQPYNGQFF. DNA for the CDR3: TGCAGTGCTAGACAGCCCTACAATGGGCAGTTCTTC.

Details on this clonotype: A much larger clone is a single base away; this may be a read error. The CDR3 spells CTTTTGGQPQHF. CDR3 nucleotide sequence: TGTACCACCACCACCGGAGGTCAGCCCCAGCATTTT. This chain uses TRBV28 with TRBJ1-5; D uncertain. The germline V gene encodes CDR1 MDHEN and CDR2 SYDVKM. The CDR3 sequence is 12 residues long. Drawing the rest from reference TRBV28 and TRBJ1-5, the complete variable domain is DVKVTQSSRYLVKRTGEKVFLECVQDMDHENMFWYRQDPGLGLRLIYFSYDVKMKEKGDIPEGYSVSREKKERFSLILESASTNQTSMYLCTTTTGGQPQHFGDGTRLSIL.

This clonotype was detected a few times. The V call is TRBV6-6, the J call TRBJ1-1; a possible D gene is TRBD1 (5 bases). V was pared by 5 bases and J by 1 base, with 14 bases between. Per germline, CDR1 MNHNY and CDR2 SVGAGI (reference sequence). The CDR3 runs to 15 residues. Here the CDR3 DNA reads TGTGCCAGCAGTCCCCCGAGGGGTCGGAACACTGAAGCTTTCTTT. Translating it yields CASSPPRGRNTEAFF.

Concerning this clonotype itself: At one end, the junction sequence differs from germline, possibly due to a read error. This chain connects TRBV6-5 to TRBJ1-2; D unclear. The CDR3 sequence is 15 residues long. Per germline, CDR1 MNHEY and CDR2 SVGAGI. The CDR3 region has the DNA TGTGCCAGTAGTTACTCGGACCATACGGGCTATGGCTACACCTTC. It translates to CASSYSDHTGYGYTF.

The chain uses TRBV14 and TRBJ1-5; 9 bases fit TRBD1. The CDR3 is 15 residues long. Germline trimming cut 4 bases from V and 4 bases from J; bases unmatched to any gene: 5. Germline V gives CDR1 SGHDN, CDR2 FVKESK. Here the CDR3 reads CASSPGTGWNQPQHF. In DNA, the CDR3 is TGTGCCAGCAGCCCGGGGACAGGGTGGAATCAGCCCCAGCATTTT. The whole variable domain, remainder taken from reference TRBV14 and TRBJ1-5, is EAGVTQFPSHSVIEKGQTVTLRCDPISGHDNLYWYRRVMGKEIKFLLHFVKESKQDESGMPNNRFLAERTGGTYSTLKVQPAELEDSGVYFCASSPGTGWNQPQHFGDGTRLSIL.

The chain uses TRBV10-1 and TRBJ2-3, with 8 nucleotides matching TRBD1. Germline V gene data show CDR1 as WNHNN and CDR2 as SYGVQD (reference sequence). This CDR3 has 14 amino acids. The V gene end was trimmed by 7 bases and the J gene end by 6 bases; junction bases not matched to a gene: 9. The CDR3 protein is CASNSGQGIDTQYF. The CDR3 bases are TGCGCCAGCAACTCCGGACAGGGCATCGATACGCAGTATTTT.

V gene TRBV27 combines with J gene TRBJ1-2; TRBD1 might be the D (5 bases). Germline CDR1 reads MNHEY; CDR2 reads SMNVEV (reference sequence). The V and J ends lost 5 bases and 8 bases respectively, with 21 bases between them. The CDR3 consists of 15 residues. The CDR3 bases are TGTGCCAGCAGTAAAGCTGGGGGGGAAGGTAACGGCTACACCTTC. Protein sequence: CASSKAGGEGNGYTF.

This chain joins TRBV11-2 and TRBJ2-1; 10 bases are a match to TRBD2. V lost 4 bases and J lost 5; bases outside the gene matches: 2. Germline V gene data show CDR1 as SGHAT and CDR2 as FQNNGV. This CDR3 has 14 amino acids. CDR3 DNA sequence: TGTGCCAGCAGCTGGACTAGCGGCCACAATGAGCAGTTCTTC. Residues: CASSWTSGHNEQFF.

The chain joins TRBV20-1 to TRBJ2-2, with TRBD2 identical over 13 bases. The germline V gene has CDR1 DFQATT and CDR2 SNEGSKA (reference sequence). The CDR3 runs to 16 residues. V lost 4 bases to trimming and J lost 2 bases; unmatched junction nucleotides: 4. The CDR3 DNA reads as TGCAGTGCTAAGACTAGCGGGAGGTCAAACACCGGGGAGCTGTTTTTT. Protein: CSAKTSGRSNTGELFF.

CDR3 sequence reads: CASSTRTGGNTIYF. The CDR3 nucleotides are TGTGCCAGCAGTACCCGGACAGGCGGAAACACCATATATTTT. V and J are TRBV6-2 or TRBV6-3 and TRBJ1-3; TRBD1 agrees at 7 bases. Germline V gene lookup returns CDR1 MNHEY and CDR2 SVGEGT. The length of the CDR3 is 14 residues. V lost 5 bases to trimming and J lost 4 bases; unmatched junction nucleotides: 5.

V usage is TRBV9 and J usage is TRBJ2-1; D perhaps matches TRBD2 (6 bases). V lost 0 bases and J 8 bases, leaving 15 bases between the germline ends. The CDR3 spans 15 residues. The V gene's germline CDR1 is SGDLS and CDR2 YYNGEE. The CDR3 DNA reads as TGTGCCAGCAGCGTAGCGGTCTCTAGCGTCGATGAGCAGTTCTTC. This translates into CASSVAVSSVDEQFF.

V usage is TRBV9 and J usage is TRBJ2-7; D might be TRBD1 or TRBD2, each matching 5 bases. Germline loops: CDR1 SGDLS, CDR2 YYNGEE. Trimming pared 2 bases from V and 3 bases from J, leaving 12 bases between. This CDR3 has 14 amino acids. The CDR3 DNA reads as TGTGCCAGCAGCGTTTGGGGGTCCGACTACGAGCAGTACTTC. Translating gives CASSVWGSDYEQYF. Drawing the rest from reference TRBV9 and TRBJ2-7, the complete variable domain is DSGVTQTPKHLITATGQRVTLRCSPRSGDLSVYWYQQSLDQGLQFLIQYYNGEERAKGNILERFSAQQFPDLHSELNLSSLELGDSALYFCASSVWGSDYEQYFGPGTRLTVT.

V is TRBV6-2 or TRBV6-3 and J is TRBJ2-6, with D hard to call. The germline CDR1 and CDR2 sequences are MNHEY and SVGEGT. CDR3 length: 16 amino acids. Trimming pared 6 bases from V and 0 bases from J, leaving 12 bases between. The chain's CDR3 is CASSEPRSSGANVLTF. In DNA, the CDR3 is TGTGCCAGCAGCGAACCGCGGAGCTCTGGGGCCAACGTCCTGACTTTC.